This TCR beta chain stems from a study of tumor-infiltrating lymphocytes in primary liver carcinoma (dated by TCRdb to about 2017). About the study as a whole: A few patients with histopathologically diagnosed primary liver carcinoma underwent surgical resection in China between late 2015 and 2016. The five patients, three men and two women aged 30 to 69 years, had hepatocellular carcinoma (four) or combined HCC and intrahepatic cholangiocarcinoma (one). Tumors of the five patients were stage T1-T3 N0M0 with maximum diameters of roughly 4.2 to 10 cm. Each sample produced roughly 3.65 to 7.5 million productive TCRbeta reads, and read depth showed no significant difference between tissue types. For each liver tumor, the study sampled five regions along with adjacent normal tissue and blood, and applied TCRbeta repertoire sequencing, expression microarrays and whole-exome sequencing. A total of roughly 35 specimens from 5 patients went through TCRbeta repertoire sequencing, namely 25 tumor regions, 5 adjacent noncancerous liver tissues and 5 peripheral blood samples. Repertoires from technical replicates were highly reproducible, with mean shared-clone rates roughly 0.87 and correlation coefficients above 0.95.

This clonotype was counted between two and nine times. The target of this receptor is not known. No much larger clonotype is one base removed from it; base qualities were not supplied. A constant-region primer and ProtoScript II reverse transcriptase were used to reverse-transcribe TCRbeta-specific cDNA from roughly 0.55 ug total RNA. TCRbeta libraries were built with three nested multiplex PCR rounds, a slightly modified ARM-PCR procedure. Each of the first two PCR rounds ran for approximately 10 cycles and used multiplex TRBV1-TRBV30 forward primers together with a Cbeta reverse primer. A final 25-cycle PCR with Deep VentR polymerase added sample barcodes and Illumina adapters. Before sequencing, amplicons of 200-500 bp were purified from gel using a QIAquick gel extraction kit. The TCRbeta amplicons were sequenced with 250-bp paired-end reads on an Illumina HiSeq 2500. Regarding the original processing steps: Quality trimming of reads was performed with Trimmomatic v0.33, and paired reads were merged with FLASH v1.2.11 so that full CDR3 sequences could be recovered. V, D and J germline segments were assigned to the rearranged TCRbeta sequences by MiGEC v1.2.1b. Clonotype statistics, along with Shannon-Wiener diversity indices, were calculated using VDJtools v1.0.0. Except for diversity analysis, only the 250 most abundant clonotypes of each sample were used in subsequent analyses to reduce sampling bias. The public sequencing data were trimmed at Q25 with fastp and processed into clonotypes with MiXCR by TCRdb, which kept only in-frame beta chains. One record per CDR3 amino acid sequence lists the most common genes and DNA. What appears here as the V and J calls and clone size reflects TCRdb's work, not the paper's. This sample gives about 180,000 distinct CDR3 sequences in total; 60% of them show up just once. The leading ten clones occupy approximately 67% of the sample.

RNA from unsorted whole blood was extracted with TRIzol reagent, and germline DNA was obtained with the DNeasy Blood & Tissue kit. At the time of sampling, the patients were treatment-naive and had chronic HBV infection. Around 4 milliliters of peripheral blood were collected into K2EDTA tubes before surgery. Looking up the germline V gene yields CDR1 SQVTM and CDR2 ANQGSEA. V and J are truncated by 6 bases and 1 base respectively, leaving an intervening sequence of 15 bases. From cysteine to phenylalanine, the CDR3 is 14 amino acids long. The sequence is cut down to CDR3 DNA, 42 bases in frame from base 1. The study at large found these results: Only the TCR beta chain was sequenced, so true repertoire diversity is likely underestimated because unpaired alpha chains were not captured. A significantly larger repertoire fraction was made up by the top 250 clones in tumors than in blood (p = 0.039). Comparison of CD4+ and CD8+ T cell repertoires was precluded by the use of bulk unsorted samples. Consistent with antigen-driven expansion, pairs of tumor regions showed higher repertoire overlap (mean roughly 36%) than either tumor-adjacent pairs (approximately 17%) or tumor-blood pairs (roughly 14%). Only five patients were included in the study, and the authors note that the findings should be validated in a larger study.

The chain is made from TRBV29-1 and TRBJ2-5, with the D gene not clear enough to name. The source is a man between 35 and 55 years old with primary liver carcinoma and hepatitis B virus infection. The sequenced material came from peripheral blood. The DNA reads TGCAGCGTGAACCCCGGACGGGCCCAAGAGACCCAGTACTTC. The translation is CSVNPGRAQETQYF.